This T cell receptor (beta chain) is from a study of T cells in Graves' hyperthyroidism and ophthalmopathy. Study-level results: Onset of ophthalmopathy came a median around 6.2 months after the model predicted it.

This clonotype was seen a handful of times. The target antigen is unknown. Germline V gives CDR1 LGHDT, CDR2 YNNKEL (reference sequence). CDR3 size: 14 residues. V dropped 1 base and J dropped 9 bases, with 13 bases sitting between them. The source material, RNA transcripts, was used to amplify TCR beta CDR3 regions. TCR CDR3 underwent first-round RT-PCR with the HTBI primer set. TCRdb itself ran the multiplex PCR reads through MiXCR, one entry per CDR3 protein. The top ten hold about 16% of the sample, which has roughly 720,000 distinct CDR3 sequences, roughly 17% seen once. The sequencing sample was made of blood. The chain employs TRBV3-1 and TRBJ1-5; no reliable D call. The TCR sequence derives from a man in his fifties with Graves' hyperthyroidism. This CDR3 is CASSQGTIPGPQHF. The CDR3 DNA follows: TGTGCCAGCAGCCAAGGGACGATACCTGGGCCCCAGCATTTT.